The 15 T cell receptor beta chains given below trace back to one sample, sequenced in a study of siplizumab effects on memory and regulatory T cells. Assay: immunoSEQ multiplex PCR; the TCRdb copy retains only in-frame clones and omits some. The repertoire includes approximately 90,000 clones, 94% of them detected once, and approximately 0.31% sits in the top ten. Sequencing was performed on non-Treg CD4+ T cells sorted from blood. Receptors were obtained from a human donor in good health.

The J gene is TRBJ1-5, the V gene TRBV18; D call uncertain. With 0 bases removed from V and 6 bases from J, the gap between germline ends came to 12 bases. The CDR3 totals 15 residues. From germline, CDR1 is KGHSH and CDR2 LQKENI. The CDR3 bases are TGTGCCAGCTCACCACCGGGGTTTACGTTTCAGCCCCAGCATTTT. It encodes CASSPPGFTFQPQHF. Based on the CDR3 plus reference TRBV18 and TRBJ1-5, the full variable domain is NAGVMQNPRHLVRRRGQEARLRCSPMKGHSHVYWYRQLPEEGLKFMVYLQKENIIDESGMPKERFSAEFPKEGPSILRIQQVVRGDSAAYFCASSPPGFTFQPQHFGDGTRLSIL.

This chain connects TRBV7-2 to TRBJ2-7; D gene unclear. This CDR3 region has 13 residues. Trimming removed 1 base from V and 6 bases from J, with 10 bases in between. Germline loops: CDR1 SGHTA, CDR2 FQGNSA. The CDR3 spells CASSLGSVGEQYF. CDR3 in DNA: TGTGCCAGCAGCTTAGGCAGCGTCGGCGAGCAGTACTTC.

This clone was recorded only once. The CDR3 region has the DNA TGTGCCAGCAGTGACGACAGTATTAACTATGGCTACACCTTC. Amino acids: CASSDDSINYGYTF. The chain joins TRBV2 to TRBJ1-2, with D possibly TRBD1 on 5 matching bases. Trimming pared 3 bases from V and 1 base from J, leaving 9 bases between. This CDR3 contains 14 residues. CDR1 SNHLY and CDR2 FYNNEI come from the germline V gene.

The genes are TRBV11-2 and TRBJ1-2; D gene ambiguous. Germline values: CDR1 SGHAT, CDR2 FQNNGV. The V and J ends lost 2 bases and 7 bases respectively, with 11 bases between them. This CDR3 is built from 13 residues. The CDR3 nucleotides read TGTGCCAGCAGCTTAAGCCGGTTGAGTGGCTACACCTTC. Translated: CASSLSRLSGYTF.

The V call is TRBV5-1, the J call TRBJ2-7; D unclear. Trimming shortened V by 4 bases and J by 2 bases, and 13 bases separated the two germline ends. Germline V CDR1 and CDR2: SGHRS, YFSETQ. The CDR3 is made up of 14 amino acids. The CDR3 DNA follows: TGCGCCAGCAGCCCGACGATCGGAACCTACGAGCAGTACTTC. It translates to CASSPTIGTYEQYF.

The chain links TRBV9 to TRBJ2-3, with D hard to call. Germline lookup yields CDR1 SGDLS and CDR2 YYNGEE. The V gene lost 0 bases and the J gene lost 0 bases, with 8 bases spanning the gap. There are 15 residues in the CDR3. In nucleotides, the CDR3 is TGTGCCAGCAGCGTAGGCTCGACTAGCACAGATACGCAGTATTTT. Translation gives CASSVGSTSTDTQYF.

The chain combines TRBV14 with TRBJ1-2; TRBD1 is a possible D gene (5 bases). Germline CDR1 reads SGHDN; CDR2 reads FVKESK. The CDR3 is made up of 15 amino acids. The germline V and J ends were trimmed by 0 bases and 3 bases, with 11 bases remaining between them. The CDR3 region has the DNA TGTGCCAGCAGCCAAGATGTCGACAGATACTATGGCTACACCTTC. Translated, it gives CASSQDVDRYYGYTF.

The V and J genes are TRBV19 and TRBJ1-1; tentative D call: TRBD1 (6 bases). Trimming removed 8 bases from V and 11 bases from J, with 15 bases in between. In germline, CDR1 is LNHDA, CDR2 SQIVND (reference sequence). This CDR3 has 11 amino acids. The CDR3 here is CASRDRLGAFF. The CDR3 bases are TGTGCCAGTCGAGACAGGCTGGGGGCTTTCTTT.

This clone was observed a few times. The rearrangement joins TRBV30 to TRBJ1-5; tentative D call: TRBD1 (5 bases). V lost 2 bases to trimming and J lost 0 bases, with 11 bases between them. CDR3 size: 15 residues. In germline, CDR1 is GTSNPN, CDR2 SVGIG (reference sequence). CDR3 loop: CAWSQGLYSNQPQHF. The CDR3 DNA sequence: TGTGCCTGGAGTCAGGGACTTTATAGCAATCAGCCCCAGCATTTT.

The chain combines TRBV5-1 with TRBJ2-2, with 9 bases matching TRBD1. CDR1 SGHRS and CDR2 YFSETQ come from the germline V gene. This CDR3 is built from 15 residues. The J segment lost 4 bases and the V segment lost 4 bases, leaving 5 bases of the junction unmatched. The CDR3 loop is CASSPGQGTTGELFF. CDR3 DNA: TGCGCCAGCAGCCCGGGACAGGGTACCACCGGGGAGCTGTTTTTT.

The chain combines TRBV30 with TRBJ1-1; no clear D gene. Germline V CDR1 and CDR2: GTSNPN, SVGIG (reference sequence). This CDR3 is 11 amino acids long. Trimming stripped 3 bases from V and 9 bases from J, with 11 bases between. In DNA, the CDR3 is TGTGCCTGGAGCATCTTGAGGAAAGCTTTCTTT. This gives the protein CAWSILRKAFF.

This clone was observed a few times. The V gene is TRBV7-9, the J gene TRBJ1-2; tentatively, D is TRBD1 (5 bases). Trimming cost V 1 base and J 8 bases, with 11 bases left between them. The CDR3 contains 13 residues. Germline V gives CDR1 SEHNR, CDR2 FQNEAQ (reference sequence). The CDR3 reads CASSLGTQGGYTF. CDR3 coding DNA: TGTGCCAGCAGCTTAGGGACACAAGGGGGCTACACCTTC.

The V call is TRBV6-1, the J call TRBJ1-2; perhaps TRBD1 as D (6 bases). Germline V gives CDR1 MNHNS, CDR2 SASEGT. V was clipped by 8 bases and J by 8 bases, with 12 bases between them. The CDR3 loop spans 11 amino acids. The CDR3 DNA sequence: TGTGCCAGCGGTACAGGGTTCGGCTACACCTTC. Protein: CASGTGFGYTF.

The chain joins TRBV30 to TRBJ1-4; 7 bases are a match to TRBD1. The CDR3 runs to 15 residues. From germline, CDR1 is GTSNPN and CDR2 SVGIG (reference sequence). The junction had 10 bases not matched to a gene; V was cut back by 1 base and J by 8 bases. The CDR3 nucleotides are TGTGCCTGGAGTGGGGTATCAGGACAGGCCGAAAAACTGTTTTTT. Its protein product is CAWSGVSGQAEKLFF.

The chain employs TRBV10-1 and TRBJ2-2, with 9 bases identical to TRBD2. This CDR3 spans 17 amino acids. From germline, CDR1 is WNHNN and CDR2 SYGVQD (reference sequence). V lost 3 bases and J lost 4; bases outside the gene matches: 9. CDR3 bases: TGCGCCAGCAGTGAAGCCCCTAGGCGGGAGGGCACCGGGGAGCTGTTTTTT. Its translation: CASSEAPRREGTGELFF.